The rows below give T cell receptor beta chains drawn from one sample of a study of Ad26.COV2.S vaccination and SARS-CoV-2 variants. Using immunoSEQ multiplex PCR, the repertoire was profiled, and TCRdb retains in-frame clones only, with some absent. The data hold about 350,000 clones, with approximately 86% observed a single time. Sequencing used peripheral blood, obtained in a trial of Ad26.COV2.S vaccine versus placebo. All receptors derive from a person aged 18 to 59 who received the Ad26.COV2.S COVID-19 vaccine or a placebo. Each CDR3 is given with its conserved first and last residue.

J gene: TRBJ1-6; V gene: TRBV27; CDR3 protein: CASSLDGRGRGSPLHF
J gene: TRBJ2-3; V gene: TRBV4-3; CDR3 protein: CASSLHGDREVGTQYF
J gene: TRBJ2-7; V gene: TRBV5-1; CDR3 protein: CASRELAARDEQYF
J gene: TRBJ1-5; V gene: TRBV2; CDR3 protein: CASKQGGSNQPQHF
J gene: TRBJ1-1; V gene: TRBV11-2; CDR3 protein: CASSTPTQQRTQTEAFF
J gene: TRBJ1-6; V gene: TRBV6-5; CDR3 protein: CASTTVVNSPLHF
J gene: TRBJ1-4; V gene: TRBV11-2; CDR3 protein: CASSLAGTVDATNEKLFF
J gene: TRBJ2-7; V gene: TRBV5-6; CDR3 protein: CASSFSGYEQYF
J gene: TRBJ2-2; V gene: TRBV10-3; CDR3 protein: CAISAQGYTGELFF
J gene: TRBJ1-2; V gene: TRBV5-5; CDR3 protein: CASSLALGSLGGYTF
J gene: TRBJ2-3; V gene: TRBV18; CDR3 protein: CASSPPSRTEDTQYF
J gene: TRBJ1-2; V gene: TRBV4-2; CDR3 protein: CASSQDLGDRANYGYTF
J gene: TRBJ1-6; V gene: TRBV6-4; CDR3 protein: CASIRQGSYNSPLHF
J gene: TRBJ2-3; V gene: TRBV27; CDR3 protein: CASSFLTPSTDTQYF
J gene: TRBJ1-1; V gene: TRBV30; CDR3 protein: CAWRALEGTEAFF
J gene: TRBJ2-7; V gene: TRBV5-1; CDR3 protein: CASSPPSGSSYEQYF
J gene: TRBJ2-5; V gene: TRBV20-1; CDR3 protein: CSASPGTSFETQYF
J gene: TRBJ2-1; V gene: TRBV10-3; CDR3 protein: CAISESEGVFQFF
J gene: TRBJ1-5; V gene: TRBV3-1/TRBV3-2; CDR3 protein: CASSQDSTGFNQPQHF
J gene: TRBJ2-2; V gene: TRBV28; CDR3 protein: CASSTGNPGELFF
J gene: TRBJ2-5; V gene: TRBV28; CDR3 protein: CASRTQRETQYF
J gene: TRBJ1-6; V gene: TRBV28; CDR3 protein: CASSTPGQGLYNSPLHF
J gene: TRBJ1-1; V gene: TRBV7-9; CDR3 protein: CASSLLGIGTEAFF
J gene: TRBJ2-5; V gene: TRBV10-3; CDR3 protein: CAISAGGQETQYF
J gene: TRBJ1-4; V gene: TRBV5-5; CDR3 protein: CASSGRTGRVGEKLFF
J gene: TRBJ1-2; V gene: TRBV12-3/TRBV12-4; CDR3 protein: CASSLQGRGGYTF
J gene: TRBJ1-2; V gene: TRBV4-3; CDR3 protein: CASSQDELRRGYTF
J gene: TRBJ2-4; V gene: TRBV19; CDR3 protein: CASSISAAKNIQYF
J gene: TRBJ2-7; V gene: TRBV12-3/TRBV12-4; CDR3 protein: CASSRIGDSEQYF
J gene: TRBJ2-2; V gene: TRBV5-1; CDR3 protein: CASSLILDTGELFF
J gene: TRBJ2-7; V gene: TRBV28; CDR3 protein: CATSQTGGWDEQYF
J gene: TRBJ2-7; V gene: TRBV2; CDR3 protein: CASQESHLRSYEQYF
J gene: TRBJ2-3; V gene: TRBV4-2; CDR3 protein: CASSHGTARSGKSTDTQYF
J gene: TRBJ2-2; V gene: TRBV6-5; CDR3 protein: CASSYWGNTGELFF
J gene: TRBJ2-3; V gene: TRBV18; CDR3 protein: CASSPGSADTQYF
J gene: TRBJ1-3; V gene: TRBV18; CDR3 protein: CASSPTDEGNTIYF
J gene: TRBJ2-1; V gene: TRBV5-5; CDR3 protein: CASSPGSGASYNEQFF
J gene: TRBJ2-1; V gene: TRBV3-1/TRBV3-2; CDR3 protein: CASSQGLPALTNEQFF
J gene: TRBJ2-7; V gene: TRBV2; CDR3 protein: CASSSFRGAISYEQYF
J gene: TRBJ2-7; V gene: TRBV6-6; CDR3 protein: CASSYSTPSYEQYF
J gene: TRBJ1-1; V gene: TRBV15; CDR3 protein: CATSRRTGNTEAFF
J gene: TRBJ1-5; V gene: TRBV19; CDR3 protein: CASRVGQSNQPQHF
J gene: TRBJ2-1; V gene: TRBV18; CDR3 protein: CASSPWTGEYNEQFF
J gene: TRBJ1-1; V gene: TRBV11-2; CDR3 protein: CASSPLRTEAFF
J gene: TRBJ2-7; V gene: TRBV6-2/TRBV6-3; CDR3 protein: CASSYVLVLGEQYF
J gene: TRBJ1-1; V gene: TRBV4-3; CDR3 protein: CASSPEVGLNTEAFF
J gene: TRBJ2-1; V gene: TRBV18; CDR3 protein: CASSPRQGAHNEQFF